This TCR beta chain originates from a study of T cells in Graves' hyperthyroidism and ophthalmopathy. As for the study in general: Before treatment of any kind, peripheral blood was taken at initial diagnosis.

This clonotype occurred many times. On the basis of clinical symptoms, serum thyroxine and TRAb, thyroid ultrasound and orbital computed tomography, diagnoses were made. Using RNA transcripts as the source, TCR beta CDR3 regions were amplified. RT-PCR in the first round (using the HTBI primer set) targeted the TCR CDR3. Via MiXCR, TCRdb re-called the multiplex PCR reads, giving one row per CDR3 protein. The data hold about 420,000 distinct CDR3 sequences, with about a sixth observed a single time. Sequencing was carried out using blood. The clonotype originates from a woman between 18 and 29 years old with Graves' hyperthyroidism.

CDR3: CASSAAGAGQQAFF. The CDR3 DNA follows: TGTGCCAGCAGTGCCGCCGGGGCGGGACAGCAGGCTTTCTTT. The chain combines TRBV12-3 or TRBV12-4 with TRBJ1-1, with 7 nucleotides matching TRBD1. This CDR3 has 14 amino acids. The trim removed 5 bases at V and 11 bases at J, leaving 14 bases unmatched.